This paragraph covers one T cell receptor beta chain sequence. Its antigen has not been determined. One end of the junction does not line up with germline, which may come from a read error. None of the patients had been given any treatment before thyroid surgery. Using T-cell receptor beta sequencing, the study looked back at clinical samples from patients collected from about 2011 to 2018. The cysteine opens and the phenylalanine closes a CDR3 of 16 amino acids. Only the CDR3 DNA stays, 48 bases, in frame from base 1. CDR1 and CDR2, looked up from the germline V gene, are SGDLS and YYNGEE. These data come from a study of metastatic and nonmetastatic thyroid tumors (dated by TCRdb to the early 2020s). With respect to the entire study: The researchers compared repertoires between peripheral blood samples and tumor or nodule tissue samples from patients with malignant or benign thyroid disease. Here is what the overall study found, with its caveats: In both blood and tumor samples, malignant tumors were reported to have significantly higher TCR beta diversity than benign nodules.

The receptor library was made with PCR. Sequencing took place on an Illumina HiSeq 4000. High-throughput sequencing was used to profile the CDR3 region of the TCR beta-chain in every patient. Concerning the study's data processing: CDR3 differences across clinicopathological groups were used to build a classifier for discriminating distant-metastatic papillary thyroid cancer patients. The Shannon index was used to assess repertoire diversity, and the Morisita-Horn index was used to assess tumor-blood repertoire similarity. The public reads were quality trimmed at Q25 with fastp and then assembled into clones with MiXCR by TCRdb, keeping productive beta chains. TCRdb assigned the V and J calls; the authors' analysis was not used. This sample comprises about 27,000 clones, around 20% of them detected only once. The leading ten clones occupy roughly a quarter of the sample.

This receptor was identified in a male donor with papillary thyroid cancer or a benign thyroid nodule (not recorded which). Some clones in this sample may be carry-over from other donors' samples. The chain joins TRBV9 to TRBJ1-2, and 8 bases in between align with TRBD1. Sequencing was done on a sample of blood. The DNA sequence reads TGCGCCAGCAGCGTAGATCGAGCAGGGGGCTCCGATGGCTACACCTTC. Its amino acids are CASSVDRAGGSDGYTF.